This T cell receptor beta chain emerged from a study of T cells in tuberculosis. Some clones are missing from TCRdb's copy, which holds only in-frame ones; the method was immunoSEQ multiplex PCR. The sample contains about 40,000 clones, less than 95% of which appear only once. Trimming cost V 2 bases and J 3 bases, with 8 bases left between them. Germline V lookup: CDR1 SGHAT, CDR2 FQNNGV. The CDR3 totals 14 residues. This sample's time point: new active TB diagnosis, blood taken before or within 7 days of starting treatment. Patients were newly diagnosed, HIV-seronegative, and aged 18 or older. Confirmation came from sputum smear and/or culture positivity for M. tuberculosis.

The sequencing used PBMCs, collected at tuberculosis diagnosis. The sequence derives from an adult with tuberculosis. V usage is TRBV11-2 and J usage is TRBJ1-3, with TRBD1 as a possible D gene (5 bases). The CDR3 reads CASSLRGFGNTIYF. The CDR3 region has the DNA TGTGCCAGCAGCTTAAGGGGATTTGGAAACACCATATATTTT.